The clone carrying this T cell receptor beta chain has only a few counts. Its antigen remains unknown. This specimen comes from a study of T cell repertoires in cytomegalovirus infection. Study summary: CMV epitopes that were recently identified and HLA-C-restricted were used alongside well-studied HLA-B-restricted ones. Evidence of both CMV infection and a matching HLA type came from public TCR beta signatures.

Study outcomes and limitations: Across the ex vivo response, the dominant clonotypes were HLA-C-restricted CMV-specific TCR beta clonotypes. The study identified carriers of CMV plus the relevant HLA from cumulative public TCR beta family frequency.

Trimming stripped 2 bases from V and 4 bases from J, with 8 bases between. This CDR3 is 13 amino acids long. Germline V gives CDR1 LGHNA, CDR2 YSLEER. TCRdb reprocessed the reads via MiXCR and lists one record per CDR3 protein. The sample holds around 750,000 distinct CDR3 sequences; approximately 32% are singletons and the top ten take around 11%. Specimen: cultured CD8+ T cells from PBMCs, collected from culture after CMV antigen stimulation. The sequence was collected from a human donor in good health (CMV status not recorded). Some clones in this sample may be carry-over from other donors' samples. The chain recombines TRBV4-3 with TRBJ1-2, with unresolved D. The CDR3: CASSQTNGYGYTF. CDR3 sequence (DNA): TGCGCCAGCAGCCAAACGAATGGCTATGGCTACACCTTC.